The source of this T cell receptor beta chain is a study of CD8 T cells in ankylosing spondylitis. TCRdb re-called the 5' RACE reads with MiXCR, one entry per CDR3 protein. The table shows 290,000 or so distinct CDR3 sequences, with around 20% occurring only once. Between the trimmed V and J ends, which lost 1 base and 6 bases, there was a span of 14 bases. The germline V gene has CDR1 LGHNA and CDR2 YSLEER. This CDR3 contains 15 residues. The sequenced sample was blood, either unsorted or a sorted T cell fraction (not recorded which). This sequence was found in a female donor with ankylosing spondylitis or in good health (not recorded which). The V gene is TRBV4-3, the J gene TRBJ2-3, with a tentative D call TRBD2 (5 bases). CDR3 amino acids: CASSQVAEIADTQYF. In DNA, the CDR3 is TGCGCCAGCAGCCAAGTAGCCGAGATAGCGGATACGCAGTATTTT.